The TCR beta chain under discussion was sequenced for a study of blood T cell repertoires in COVID-19. Original methodology: Reference gene primer amplification gave estimated nucleated cell counts. TCRdb's table, derived via immunoSEQ multiplex PCR, lists solely in-frame clones and lacks some. Clonal size and the V and J genes are those of that table, whereas D and trimming came from the DNA. The sample records approximately 170,000 clones, about 86% being singletons. CDR3 size: 11 residues. Germline V lookup: CDR1 LGHDT, CDR2 YNNKEL (reference sequence). Trimming took off 6 bases at V and 6 bases at J, with 9 bases between the two ends.

This clonotype was sampled from a woman older than 75 with acute or convalescent COVID-19. The J gene is TRBJ2-7, the V gene TRBV3-1 (or the pseudogene TRBV3-2); the D gene is possibly TRBD2 (6 bases). The material sequenced was peripheral blood. CDR3 amino acids: CASRERAEQYF. CDR3 in DNA: TGTGCCAGCAGGGAGCGGGCCGAGCAGTACTTC.